The clone carrying this T cell receptor beta chain was observed a handful of times. The germline gives CDR1 MNHEY, CDR2 SVGEGT. V shed 0 bases and J shed 6 bases, with 11 bases lying between them. The CDR3 extends over 15 amino acids. The source of the sample is a study of T-cell memory formation after mild COVID-19. Via MiXCR, TCRdb re-called the 5' RACE reads, giving one row per CDR3 protein. The repertoire consists of 350,000 or so distinct CDR3 sequences, with over 10% occurring once and the leading ten covering about a fifth. Sequencing used PBMCs or a T cell subset sorted from them (not recorded which). The chain recombines TRBV6-2 or TRBV6-3 with TRBJ2-2, with D possibly matching TRBD1 (6 bases). This clonotype was obtained from a man between 18 and 29 years old who had mild COVID-19 (a few samples of this study predate the infection). Cell type and time point are not known. The DNA for the CDR3 is TGTGCCAGCAGTTACTCGAACAGGGCAGCCGGGGAGCTGTTTTTT. Amino acids: CASSYSNRAAGELFF.